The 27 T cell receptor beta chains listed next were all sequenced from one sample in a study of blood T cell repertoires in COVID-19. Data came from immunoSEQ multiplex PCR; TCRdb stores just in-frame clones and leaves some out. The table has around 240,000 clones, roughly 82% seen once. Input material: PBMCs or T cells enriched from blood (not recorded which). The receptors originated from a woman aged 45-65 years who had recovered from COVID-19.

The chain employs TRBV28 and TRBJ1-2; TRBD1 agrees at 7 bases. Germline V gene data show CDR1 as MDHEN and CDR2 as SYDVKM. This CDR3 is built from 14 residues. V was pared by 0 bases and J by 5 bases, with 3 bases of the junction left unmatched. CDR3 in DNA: TGTGCCAGCAGTTTATGGACAGGGTCTTATGGCTACACCTTC. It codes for CASSLWTGSYGYTF.

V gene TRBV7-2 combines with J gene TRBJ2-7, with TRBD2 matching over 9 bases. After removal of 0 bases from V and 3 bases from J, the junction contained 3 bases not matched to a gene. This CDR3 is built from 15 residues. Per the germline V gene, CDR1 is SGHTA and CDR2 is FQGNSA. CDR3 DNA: TGTGCCAGCAGCTTAGCGAATAGCGGGGGCTACGAGCAGTACTTC. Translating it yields CASSLANSGGYEQYF.

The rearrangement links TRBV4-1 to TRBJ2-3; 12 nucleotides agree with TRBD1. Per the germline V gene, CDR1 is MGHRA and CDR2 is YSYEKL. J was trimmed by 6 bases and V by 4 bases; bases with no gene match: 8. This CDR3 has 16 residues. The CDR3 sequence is CASSRTGQGAEDTQYF. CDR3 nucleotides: TGCGCCAGCAGCCGGACGGGACAGGGGGCCGAGGATACGCAGTATTTT.

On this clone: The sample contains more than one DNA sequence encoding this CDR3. CDR3 residues: CASSRQENTEAFF. For the CDR3, the DNA is TGTGCCAGCAGTCGACAGGAGAACACTGAAGCTTTCTTT. The rearrangement uses TRBV12-3 or TRBV12-4 and TRBJ1-1; a possible D gene is TRBD1 (6 bases). V dropped 5 bases and J dropped 1 base, with 8 bases sitting between them. This CDR3 is built from 13 residues.

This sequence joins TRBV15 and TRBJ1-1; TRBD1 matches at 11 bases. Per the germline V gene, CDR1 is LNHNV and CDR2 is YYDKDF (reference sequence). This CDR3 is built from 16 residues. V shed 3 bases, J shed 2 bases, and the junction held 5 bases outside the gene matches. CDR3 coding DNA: TGTGCCACCAGCAGGGGGACAGGGGGTCCTAACACTGAAGCTTTCTTT. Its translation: CATSRGTGGPNTEAFF. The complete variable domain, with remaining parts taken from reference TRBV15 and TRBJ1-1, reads DAMVIQNPRYQVTQFGKPVTLSCSQTLNHNVMYWYQQKSSQAPKLLFHYYDKDFNNEADTPDNFQSRRPNTSFCFLDIRSPGLGDTAMYLCATSRGTGGPNTEAFFGQGTRLTVV.

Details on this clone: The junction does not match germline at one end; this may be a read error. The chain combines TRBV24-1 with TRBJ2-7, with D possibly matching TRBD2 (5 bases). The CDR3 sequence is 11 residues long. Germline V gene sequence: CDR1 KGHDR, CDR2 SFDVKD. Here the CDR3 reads CATSDSLEVDF. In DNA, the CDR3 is TGTGCCACCAGTGATTCCCTGGAGGTGGACTTC.

CDR3 nucleotides: TGTGCCAGCAGTTCAGGCGGGCACAGCACAGATACGCAGTATTTT. As protein: CASSSGGHSTDTQYF. The V and J genes are TRBV27 and TRBJ2-3; TRBD2 might be the D (5 bases). There are 15 residues in the CDR3. Trimming pared 4 bases from V and 0 bases from J, leaving 11 bases between. Germline V CDR1 and CDR2: MNHEY, SMNVEV (reference sequence).

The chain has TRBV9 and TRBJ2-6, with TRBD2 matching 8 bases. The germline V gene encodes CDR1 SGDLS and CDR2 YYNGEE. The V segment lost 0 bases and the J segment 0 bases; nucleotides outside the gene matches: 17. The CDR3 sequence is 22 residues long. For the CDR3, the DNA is TGTGCCAGCAGCGTAGCCGGGACTAGAGCTTCCCGCCCTTTCTCTGGGGCCAACGTCCTGACTTTC. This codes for CASSVAGTRASRPFSGANVLTF.

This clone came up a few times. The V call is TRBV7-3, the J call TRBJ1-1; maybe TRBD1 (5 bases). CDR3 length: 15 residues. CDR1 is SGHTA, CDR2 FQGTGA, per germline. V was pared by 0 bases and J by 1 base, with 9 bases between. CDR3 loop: CASSLTGARNTEAFF. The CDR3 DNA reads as TGTGCCAGCAGCTTAACTGGGGCTCGGAACACTGAAGCTTTCTTT.

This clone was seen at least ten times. The CDR3, as DNA: TGTGCCAGCAGCTTCACTAGCGACAATCCCTACAATGAGCAGTTCTTC. Its protein product is CASSFTSDNPYNEQFF. V usage is TRBV11-3 and J usage is TRBJ2-1; 7 bases are shared with TRBD2. Germline-derived CDR1 and CDR2 are SGHNT and YENEEA. V lost 3 bases and J lost 2; bases outside the gene matches: 7. This CDR3 comprises 16 residues.

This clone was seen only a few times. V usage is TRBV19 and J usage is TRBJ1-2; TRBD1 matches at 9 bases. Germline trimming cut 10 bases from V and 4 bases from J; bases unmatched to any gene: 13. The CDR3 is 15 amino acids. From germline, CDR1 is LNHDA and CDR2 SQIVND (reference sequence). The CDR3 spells CATSGQGVGAYGYTF. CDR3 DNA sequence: TGTGCCACCTCGGGACAGGGAGTCGGCGCCTATGGCTACACCTTC.

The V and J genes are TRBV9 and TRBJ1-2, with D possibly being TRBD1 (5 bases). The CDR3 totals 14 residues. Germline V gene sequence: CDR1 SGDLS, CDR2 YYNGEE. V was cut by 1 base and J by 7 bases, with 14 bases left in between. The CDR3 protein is CASSVRQKEGGYTF. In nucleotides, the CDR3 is TGTGCCAGCAGCGTACGACAGAAGGAGGGTGGCTACACCTTC.

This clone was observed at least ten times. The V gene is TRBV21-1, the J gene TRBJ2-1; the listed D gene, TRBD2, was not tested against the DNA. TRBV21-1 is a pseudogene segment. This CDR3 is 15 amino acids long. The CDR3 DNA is TGTGCCAGCTTTGGACTAGACGCCGGGGGCAATGAGCAGTTCTTC. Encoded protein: CASFGLDAGGNEQFF.

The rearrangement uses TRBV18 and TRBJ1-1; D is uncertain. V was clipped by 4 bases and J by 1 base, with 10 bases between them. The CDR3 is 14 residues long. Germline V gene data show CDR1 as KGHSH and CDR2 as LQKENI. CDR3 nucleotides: TGTGCCAGCTCACGGCCCCAATCGAACACTGAAGCTTTCTTT. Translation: CASSRPQSNTEAFF.

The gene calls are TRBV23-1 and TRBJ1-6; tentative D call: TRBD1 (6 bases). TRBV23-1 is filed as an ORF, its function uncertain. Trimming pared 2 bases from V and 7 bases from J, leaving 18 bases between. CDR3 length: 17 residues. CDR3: CASSQIPRGAANSPLHF. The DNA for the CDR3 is TGCGCCAGCAGTCAAATCCCTCGGGGGGCGGCCAATTCACCCCTCCACTTT.

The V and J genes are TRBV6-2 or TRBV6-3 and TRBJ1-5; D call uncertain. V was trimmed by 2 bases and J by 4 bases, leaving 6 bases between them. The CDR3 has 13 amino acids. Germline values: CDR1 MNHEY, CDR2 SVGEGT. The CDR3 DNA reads TGTGCCAGCAGTTACGTCCCTAATCAGCCCCAGCATTTT. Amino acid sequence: CASSYVPNQPQHF.

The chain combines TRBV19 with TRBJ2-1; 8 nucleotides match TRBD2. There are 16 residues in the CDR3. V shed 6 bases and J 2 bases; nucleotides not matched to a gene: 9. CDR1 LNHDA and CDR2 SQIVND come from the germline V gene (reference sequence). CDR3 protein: CASRAAGRGAYNEQFF. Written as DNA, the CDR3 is TGTGCCAGTAGAGCGGCGGGGCGGGGGGCCTACAATGAGCAGTTCTTC.

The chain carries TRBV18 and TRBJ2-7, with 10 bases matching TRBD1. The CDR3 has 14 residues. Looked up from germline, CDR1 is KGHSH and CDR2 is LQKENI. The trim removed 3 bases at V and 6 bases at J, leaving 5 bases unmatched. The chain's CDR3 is CASSPERTGGEQYF. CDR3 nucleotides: TGTGCCAGCTCACCGGAGCGGACAGGGGGCGAGCAGTACTTC.

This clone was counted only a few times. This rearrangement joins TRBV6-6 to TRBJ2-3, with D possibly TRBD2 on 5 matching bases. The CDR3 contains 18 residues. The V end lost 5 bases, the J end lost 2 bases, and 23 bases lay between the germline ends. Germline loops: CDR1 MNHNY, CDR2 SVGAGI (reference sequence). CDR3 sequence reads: CASSLMSGPGGITDTQYF. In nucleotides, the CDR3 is TGTGCCAGCAGTCTCATGTCAGGACCCGGAGGAATCACAGATACGCAGTATTTT.

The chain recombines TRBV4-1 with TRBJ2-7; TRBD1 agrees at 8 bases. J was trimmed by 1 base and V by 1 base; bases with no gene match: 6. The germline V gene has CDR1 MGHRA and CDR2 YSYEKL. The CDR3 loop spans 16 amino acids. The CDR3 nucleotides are TGCGCCAGCAGCCAAGGGGGGCAGGGGGCTTCCTACGAGCAGTACTTC. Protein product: CASSQGGQGASYEQYF.

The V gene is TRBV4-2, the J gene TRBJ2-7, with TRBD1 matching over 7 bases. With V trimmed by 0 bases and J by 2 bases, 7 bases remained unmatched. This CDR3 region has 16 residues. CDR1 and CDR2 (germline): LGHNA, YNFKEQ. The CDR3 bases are TGTGCCAGCAGCCAAGAGGGAGCCGGGACAGCCTACGAGCAGTACTTC. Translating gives CASSQEGAGTAYEQYF.

In nucleotides, the CDR3 is TGTGCCTGGAGCGGGACAGGGTATCAGCCCCAGCATTTT. Translating it yields CAWSGTGYQPQHF. This sequence joins TRBV30 and TRBJ1-5, with 9 bases lining up with TRBD1. The CDR3 covers 13 residues. The J segment lost 5 bases and the V segment lost 3 bases, leaving 2 bases of the junction unmatched. Per the germline V gene, CDR1 is GTSNPN and CDR2 is SVGIG (reference sequence).

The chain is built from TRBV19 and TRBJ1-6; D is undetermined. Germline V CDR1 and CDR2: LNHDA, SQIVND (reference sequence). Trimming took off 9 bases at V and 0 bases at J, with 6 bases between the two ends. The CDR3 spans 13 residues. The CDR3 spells CASRSSYNSPLHF. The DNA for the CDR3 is TGTGCCAGCCGGAGCTCCTATAATTCACCCCTCCACTTT.

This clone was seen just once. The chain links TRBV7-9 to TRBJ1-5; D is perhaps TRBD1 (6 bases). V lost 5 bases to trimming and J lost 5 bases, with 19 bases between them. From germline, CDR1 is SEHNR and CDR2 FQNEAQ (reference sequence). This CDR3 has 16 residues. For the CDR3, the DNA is TGTGCCAGCAGCGGCGGGGGAGTACAGGGATATCAGCCCCAGCATTTT. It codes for CASSGGGVQGYQPQHF.

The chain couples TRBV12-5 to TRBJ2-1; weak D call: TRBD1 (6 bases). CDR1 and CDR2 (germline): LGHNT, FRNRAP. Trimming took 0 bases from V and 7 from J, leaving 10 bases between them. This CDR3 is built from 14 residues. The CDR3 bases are TGTGCTAGTGGTTTGGTATCCCAGGGGAATGAGCAGTTCTTC. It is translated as CASGLVSQGNEQFF.

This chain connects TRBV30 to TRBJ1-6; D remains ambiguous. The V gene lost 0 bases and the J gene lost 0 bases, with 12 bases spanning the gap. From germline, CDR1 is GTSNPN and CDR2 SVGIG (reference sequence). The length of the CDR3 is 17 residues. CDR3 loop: CAWSVSGLSSYNSPLHF. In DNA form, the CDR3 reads TGTGCCTGGAGTGTTTCGGGGTTGAGCTCCTATAATTCACCCCTCCACTTT. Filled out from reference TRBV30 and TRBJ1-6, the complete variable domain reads SQTIHQWPATLVQPVGSPLSLECTVEGTSNPNLYWYRQAAGRGLQLLFYSVGIGQISSEVPQNLSASRPQDRQFILSSKKLLLSDSGFYLCAWSVSGLSSYNSPLHFGNGTRLTVT.

This chain's CDR3 is CASSYLGEAFF. The DNA of the CDR3 is TGTGCCAGCAGTTACCTCGGTGAAGCTTTCTTT. The rearrangement uses TRBV6-2 or TRBV6-3 and TRBJ1-1; D is unclear. The germline gives CDR1 MNHEY, CDR2 SVGEGT. The CDR3 loop spans 11 amino acids. Trimming pared 2 bases from V and 7 bases from J, leaving 5 bases between.